Listed below are T cell receptor beta chains from one sample, sequenced in a study of blood T cell repertoires in COVID-19. The repertoire was sequenced with immunoSEQ multiplex PCR; TCRdb's copy has only in-frame clones and lacks some. The sample contains about 120,000 clones, less than 90% of which appear only once. What was sequenced was peripheral blood. These receptors all come from a man in his 70s who had recovered from COVID-19. Both conserved end residues are part of each CDR3. Each record gives: V gene, clone size, D gene, J gene, CDR3 protein, CDR3 DNA. The D gene is left open where the match is weak. Where a row states a size, it is once, few, many or the class of an expanded clone; other rows omit it.

TRBV6-5	once	-	TRBJ2-1	CASSVDSSSYNEQFF	TGTGCCAGCAGCGTCGACTCGAGCTCCTACAATGAGCAGTTCTTC
TRBV6-1	-	-	TRBJ2-7	CASSEQVYSYEQYF	TGTGCCAGCAGTGAACAGGTTTACTCCTACGAGCAGTACTTC
TRBV5-4	-	TRBD1	TRBJ2-7	CASRQIPGGAVYEQYF	TGTGCCAGCAGGCAAATTCCAGGGGGCGCCGTCTACGAGCAGTACTTC
TRBV27	-	TRBD1	TRBJ2-3	CASSLPRDRRGERSTDTQYF	TGTGCCAGCAGTTTGCCTCGGGACAGGAGAGGGGAGCGTAGCACAGATACGCAGTATTTT
TRBV6-1	-	-	TRBJ1-2	CASSEDPGDGYTF	TGTGCCAGCAGTGAAGACCCGGGGGATGGCTACACCTTC
TRBV7-2	-	-	TRBJ2-2	CASAPEAGTGELFF	TGTGCCAGCGCACCGGAGGCTGGCACCGGGGAGCTGTTTTTT
TRBV11-2	-	-	TRBJ2-5	CASSSLRASVLQETQYF	TGTGCCAGCAGCTCCCTTCGGGCTAGCGTTCTCCAAGAGACCCAGTACTTC
TRBV5-1	-	TRBD1	TRBJ2-2	CASSPGTALYEFANTGELFF	TGCGCCAGCAGCCCCGGGACAGCACTTTATGAGTTCGCGAACACCGGGGAGCTGTTTTTT
TRBV28	few	-	TRBJ1-3	CASSSAAVRGNTIYF	TGTGCCAGCAGCTCCGCCGCGGTGAGGGGAAACACCATATATTTT
TRBV24-1	-	TRBD1	TRBJ2-1	CATSRDSYNEQFF	TGTGCCACCAGCCGGGACAGTTACAATGAGCAGTTCTTC
TRBV3-1/TRBV3-2	-	TRBD1	TRBJ2-3	CASSPLTGGPDTQYF	TGTGCCAGCAGCCCTTTGACAGGGGGCCCAGATACGCAGTATTTT
TRBV7-3	once	TRBD1	TRBJ2-3	CASKIGGADTQYF	TGTGCCAGCAAAATAGGGGGCGCAGATACGCAGTATTTT
TRBV5-1	-	-	TRBJ1-1	CASSLVRGSTEAFF	TGCGCCAGCAGCTTGGTGAGGGGGTCCACTGAAGCTTTCTTT
TRBV6-2/TRBV6-3	-	-	TRBJ2-7	CASSDRSRYEQYF	TGTGCCAGCAGCGACAGGAGCCGCTACGAGCAGTACTTC
TRBV7-2	-	-	TRBJ2-1	CASSLVNESQEQFF	TGTGCCAGCAGCTTAGTGAATGAGTCACAGGAGCAGTTCTTC
TRBV12-3/TRBV12-4	-	TRBD1	TRBJ1-2	CASSRPGQYGYTF	TGTGCCAGCAGCCGACCGGGACAGTATGGCTACACCTTC
TRBV28	once	TRBD2	TRBJ2-3	CASSLSGLGGDTQYF	TGTGCCAGCAGTTTGTCGGGACTAGGGGGAGATACGCAGTATTTT
TRBV5-1	-	-	TRBJ1-2	CASSLARGSDYGYTF	TGCGCCAGCAGCTTGGCCCGGGGAAGTGACTATGGCTACACCTTC
TRBV5-1	-	TRBD1	TRBJ1-6	CASSPQGGATNSPLHF	TGCGCCAGCAGCCCTCAGGGGGGAGCTACGAATTCACCCCTCCACTTT
TRBV28	-	-	TRBJ2-7	CASSLASEGIYEQYF	TGTGCCAGCAGTTTAGCCTCGGAGGGAATCTACGAGCAGTACTTC
TRBV5-6	-	-	TRBJ1-5	CASSLRIGGALGNQPQHF	TGTGCCAGCAGCCTGAGAATTGGGGGGGCGTTGGGCAATCAGCCCCAGCATTTT
TRBV18	-	-	TRBJ2-5	CASSPGRGETQYF	TGTGCCAGCTCACCAGGTCGGGGGGAGACCCAGTACTTC
TRBV7-9	-	-	TRBJ2-7	CASSPPVYEQYF	TGTGCCAGCAGCCCTCCTGTCTACGAGCAGTACTTC
TRBV11-2	few	-	TRBJ1-1	CASSLGFTAEAFF	TGTGCCAGCAGCCTAGGGTTTACTGCTGAAGCTTTCTTT
TRBV4-1	-	-	TRBJ2-3	CASSQDGSVSSTDTQYF	TGCGCCAGCAGCCAAGACGGGAGCGTCTCTAGCACAGATACGCAGTATTTT
TRBV5-1	-	-	TRBJ2-1	CASSSSGREQFF	TGCGCCAGCAGCTCTTCAGGTCGGGAGCAGTTCTTC
TRBV27	-	TRBD1	TRBJ2-7	CASSLSDRGLNEQYF	TGTGCCAGCAGTCTCTCGGACAGGGGGCTCAACGAGCAGTACTTC
TRBV29-1	-	TRBD1	TRBJ2-3	CSVSRDRGSDTQYF	TGCAGCGTATCCCGGGACAGGGGCTCAGATACGCAGTATTTT
TRBV7-2	-	-	TRBJ2-1	CASSPGRGTEQFF	TGTGCCAGCAGCCCCGGCCGGGGGACTGAGCAGTTCTTC
TRBV23-1	-	TRBD2	TRBJ2-7	CASCSVGGSYEQYF	TGCGCCAGCTGCTCGGTGGGAGGGTCCTACGAGCAGTACTTC
TRBV6-5	-	-	TRBJ2-7	CASSYLHRVGEEQYF	TGTGCCAGCAGTTACCTTCACAGGGTGGGGGAGGAGCAGTACTTC
TRBV7-9	-	TRBD2	TRBJ2-2	CASRSSGFTGELFF	TGTGCCAGCAGGTCTAGCGGATTCACCGGGGAGCTGTTTTTT
TRBV6-5	-	-	TRBJ2-6	CASSPFIAGANVLTF	TGTGCCAGCAGCCCGTTTATTGCGGGGGCCAACGTCCTGACTTTC
TRBV7-8	-	-	TRBJ2-7	CASSLARYEQYF	TGTGCCAGCAGCTTAGCTCGGTACGAGCAGTACTTC
TRBV7-2	-	TRBD2	TRBJ2-2	CASRSGGSDTGELFF	TGTGCCAGCAGAAGCGGGGGGTCGGACACCGGGGAGCTGTTTTTT
TRBV4-1	few	-	TRBJ1-6	CASSQDRANYNSPLHF	TGCGCCAGCAGCCAAGATCGAGCTAACTATAATTCACCCCTCCACTTT
TRBV12-3/TRBV12-4	-	-	TRBJ2-1	CASSQQQGNEQFF	TGTGCCAGCAGCCAACAACAGGGAAATGAGCAGTTCTTC
TRBV4-3	-	-	TRBJ1-3	CASSQDRGSGNTIYF	TGCGCCAGCAGCCAAGACAGGGGCTCTGGAAACACCATATATTTT
TRBV6-5	-	-	TRBJ1-1	CASSFEVGAGTEAFF	TGTGCCAGCAGTTTCGAAGTGGGAGCAGGCACTGAAGCTTTCTTT
TRBV19	-	-	TRBJ2-7	CASSIDGGPYEQYF	TGTGCCAGTAGTATAGACGGGGGACCCTACGAGCAGTACTTC
TRBV5-6	-	-	TRBJ2-7	CASWQAGRPHEQYF	TGTGCCAGCTGGCAGGCGGGGAGGCCCCACGAGCAGTACTTC
TRBV3-1/TRBV3-2	-	-	TRBJ2-2	CASSQQNVPGELFF	TGTGCCAGCAGCCAACAGAACGTCCCCGGGGAGCTGTTTTTT
TRBV5-1	-	TRBD2	TRBJ2-1	CASSSDSGRYEQFF	TGCGCCAGCAGTAGTGATAGCGGGAGGTATGAGCAGTTCTTC
TRBV9	-	TRBD1	TRBJ1-1	CASSARTGGNTEAFF	TGTGCCAGCAGCGCCCGGACAGGGGGCAATACTGAAGCTTTCTTT
TRBV24-1	few	-	TRBJ1-2	CATSDLSRVDGYTF	TGTGCCACCAGTGATTTAAGCAGGGTTGATGGCTACACCTTC
TRBV28	-	-	TRBJ1-5	CASRGMLNRGEPQHF	TGTGCCAGCAGGGGGATGTTAAATCGGGGAGAGCCCCAGCATTTT
TRBV11-3	-	-	TRBJ2-2	CASSLKRASELFF	TGTGCCAGCAGCTTAAAGCGAGCCAGTGAGCTGTTTTTT
TRBV5-1	-	TRBD2	TRBJ2-1	CASQRTSGNLGNEQFF	TGCGCCAGCCAACGGACTAGCGGGAACTTGGGCAATGAGCAGTTCTTC
TRBV4-3	-	-	TRBJ2-1	CASSQEAWNEQFF	TGCGCCAGCAGCCAAGAGGCCTGGAATGAGCAGTTCTTC
TRBV28	-	TRBD1	TRBJ2-7	CASSLIEGGKYEQYF	TGTGCCAGCAGTTTAATCGAAGGGGGCAAGTACGAGCAGTACTTC
TRBV7-7	-	TRBD1	TRBJ1-3	CASSPDRGLFTGNTIYF	TGTGCCAGCAGCCCCGACAGGGGATTGTTCACTGGAAACACCATATATTTT
TRBV28	once	TRBD2	TRBJ2-7	CASSLRGGAQDEQYF	TGTGCCAGCAGTTTACGGGGGGGGGCGCAGGACGAGCAGTACTTC
TRBV9	-	-	TRBJ1-2	CASSVYGANYGYTF	TGTGCCAGCAGCGTTTACGGAGCTAACTATGGCTACACCTTC